A single T cell receptor (beta chain) is shown here with its context. Together with a sample-barcoded 5' primer, a J-beta primer mix was included in a second PCR lasting about 6 to 11 cycles. Researchers report that a template-switch adaptor with 12 random nucleotides tagged each cDNA molecule. Via MiXCR, TCRdb re-called the 5' RACE reads, giving one row per CDR3 protein. The sample has approximately 1.5 million distinct CDR3 sequences, 30% to 35% seen once. This sample was included in a study of blood T cells in healthy people across ages. Germline V gives CDR1 DFQATT, CDR2 SNEGSKA (reference sequence). The CDR3 totals 15 residues. V lost 4 bases, J lost 4 bases, and 6 bases stayed unmatched.

The sequenced sample was blood. V is TRBV20-1 and J is TRBJ2-7; 14 bases line up with TRBD2. The TCR comes from a woman in her 30s in good health. The CDR3 protein is CSATGTSGGTYEQYF. The CDR3 DNA follows: TGCAGTGCTACCGGGACTAGCGGGGGTACGTACGAGCAGTACTTC.